The 25 T cell receptor beta chains reported below all come from one sample, sequenced in a study of T cells after yellow fever vaccination. Via MiXCR, TCRdb re-called the 5' RACE reads, giving one row per CDR3 protein. The profile covers about 320,000 distinct CDR3 sequences, with around 4.5% appearing a single time and 15% to 20% taken by the ten largest. The material sequenced was PBMCs, taken 15 days after the yellow fever booster vaccination. The receptor set was obtained from a man aged 18 to 35 who received the YFV17D yellow fever vaccine.

The rearrangement joins TRBV12-5 to TRBJ2-6; D possibly corresponds to TRBD1 (5 bases). This CDR3 is built from 18 residues. V lost 2 bases, J lost 0 bases, and 14 bases lay in between. CDR1 and CDR2 from the germline V gene are LGHNT and FRNRAP. In DNA, the CDR3 is TGTGCTAGTGGTTTGTTCTTAGGGGCGAACTCTGGGGCCAACGTCCTGACTTTC. Translation: CASGLFLGANSGANVLTF.

At least ten counts were recorded for this clonotype. CDR3 protein: CASSQGRFVYEQYF. As DNA, the CDR3 is TGTGCCAGCAGCCAGGGGAGGTTCGTGTACGAGCAGTACTTC. The chain combines TRBV3-1 with TRBJ2-7; D possibly corresponds to TRBD2 (6 bases). The CDR3 is 14 amino acids. Germline V gene lookup returns CDR1 LGHDT and CDR2 YNNKEL (reference sequence). V was pared by 3 bases and J by 4 bases, with 13 bases between.

At least ten counts were recorded for this clonotype. The V gene is TRBV7-9, the J gene TRBJ2-1, with D maybe TRBD1 (5 bases). Per the germline V gene, CDR1 is SEHNR and CDR2 is FQNEAQ (reference sequence). CDR3 size: 11 residues. Trimming took 0 bases from V and 15 from J, leaving 9 bases between them. Written as DNA, the CDR3 is TGTGCCAGCAGCTTAGCTCCAGGGTCGTTCTTC. Translating gives CASSLAPGSFF.

The CDR3 DNA sequence: TGTGCCAGCAGCTTTTATAGACAGGCGGCTTTCTTT. This translates into CASSFYRQAAFF. The chain has TRBV5-4 and TRBJ1-1, with D perhaps TRBD1 (6 bases). Per the germline V gene, CDR1 is SGHNT and CDR2 is YYREEE (reference sequence). The CDR3 has 12 residues. Trimming shortened V by 2 bases and J by 11 bases, and 13 bases separated the two germline ends.

The chain joins TRBV6-5 to TRBJ2-2; possible D gene TRBD2, 6 bases. Between the trimmed V and J ends, which lost 2 bases and 5 bases, there was a span of 12 bases. The CDR3 is 15 residues long. Germline V gene lookup returns CDR1 MNHEY and CDR2 SVGAGI. The CDR3 is CASSYDGGRTGELFF. The CDR3 region has the DNA TGTGCCAGCAGTTACGACGGGGGTAGAACCGGGGAGCTGTTTTTT.

This clonotype was counted ten times or more. The chain recombines TRBV21-1 with TRBJ2-2; the table names TRBD1, a call not compared with the DNA. TRBV21-1 is annotated as a pseudogene. The CDR3 loop spans 15 amino acids. CDR3 nucleotides: TGTGCCAGCAGCAAAGAACAGGGAAACACCGGGGAGCTGTTTTTT. This encodes CASSKEQGNTGELFF.

There are a few counts of this clonotype. The CDR3 spells CATSRTGLAGALRGSYNEQFF. As DNA, the CDR3 is TGTGCCACCAGCAGAACTGGACTAGCGGGGGCCCTAAGGGGCTCCTACAATGAGCAGTTCTTC. V is TRBV15 and J is TRBJ2-1; 13 bases match TRBD2. The length of the CDR3 is 21 residues. Trimming took 2 bases from V and 0 from J; bases not matched to a gene: 13. Germline CDR1 LNHNV, CDR2 YYDKDF (reference sequence).

The table lists this clonotype with many counts. V is TRBV2 and J is TRBJ2-1, with D uncertain. Germline V gene lookup returns CDR1 SNHLY and CDR2 FYNNEI. The germline V and J ends were trimmed by 8 bases and 9 bases, with 26 bases remaining between them. The CDR3 is made up of 16 amino acids. In nucleotides, the CDR3 is TGTGCCAGCCACTACAGAATCGGGCCCCCGTTGAGTGAGCAGTTCTTC. Residues: CASHYRIGPPLSEQFF.

This clonotype was observed a handful of times. This sequence joins TRBV6-2 or TRBV6-3 and TRBJ1-6; D gene unclear. The germline V and J ends were trimmed by 6 bases and 7 bases, with 16 bases remaining between them. Germline V gene data show CDR1 as MNHEY and CDR2 as SVGEGT. The CDR3 contains 15 residues. The CDR3: CASRNAGRANSPLHF. In nucleotides, the CDR3 is TGTGCCAGCAGAAACGCCGGACGTGCAAATTCACCCCTCCACTTT.

This clonotype showed up many times. The V and J genes are TRBV27 and TRBJ2-1; no firm D call. The germline V and J ends were trimmed by 1 base and 4 bases, with 8 bases remaining between them. The CDR3 runs to 14 residues. Germline V gene lookup returns CDR1 MNHEY and CDR2 SMNVEV (reference sequence). The CDR3 DNA sequence: TGTGCCAGCAGTTTATATTACCAATACAATGAGCAGTTCTTC. It translates to CASSLYYQYNEQFF.

This clonotype was counted ten times or more. This rearrangement joins TRBV20-1 to TRBJ2-5; D perhaps matches TRBD1 (6 bases). Germline V lookup: CDR1 DFQATT, CDR2 SNEGSKA (reference sequence). This CDR3 has 13 amino acids. V was trimmed by 2 bases and J by 4 bases, leaving 11 bases between them. In DNA, the CDR3 is TGCAGTGCTAGACAGGGGAGAGGAGAGACCCAGTACTTC. Encoded protein: CSARQGRGETQYF.

Ten or more counts support this clonotype. Sequence at one end of the junction differs from germline and may be a read error. The chain employs TRBV9 and TRBJ2-7; weak D call: TRBD2 (6 bases). The CDR3 is 15 amino acids. The germline V gene encodes CDR1 SGDLS and CDR2 YYNGEE. CDR3 amino acids: CASSPGTLTSHEQYF. In DNA form, the CDR3 reads TGTGCCAGCAGCCCAGGGACTTTAACCTCCCACGAGCAGTACTTC. Combining the CDR3 with reference TRBV9 and TRBJ2-7 gives the whole variable domain DSGVTQTPKHLITATGQRVTLRCSPRSGDLSVYWYQQSLDQGLQFLIQYYNGEERAKGNILERFSAQQFPDLHSELNLSSLELGDSALYFCASSPGTLTSHEQYFGPGTRLTVT.

This clonotype was seen a few times. The V gene is TRBV5-1, the J gene TRBJ1-2; D ambiguous. The germline V and J ends were trimmed by 4 bases and 4 bases, with 14 bases remaining between them. CDR1 is SGHRS and CDR2 is YFSETQ in the germline V gene. This CDR3 region has 14 residues. The CDR3 nucleotides read TGCGCCAGCAGCCAGACCTGGGAACCCTATGGCTACACCTTC. Protein sequence: CASSQTWEPYGYTF.

This rearrangement joins TRBV12-3 or TRBV12-4 to TRBJ2-7, with D hard to call. V lost 1 base and J 2 bases, leaving 9 bases between the germline ends. The CDR3 spans 14 residues. The CDR3 loop reads CASSLVRRPYEQYF. CDR3 nucleotide sequence: TGTGCCAGCAGTTTAGTGCGAAGACCCTACGAGCAGTACTTC.

The table lists this clonotype with many counts. The chain links TRBV7-6 to TRBJ2-7; a possible D gene is TRBD2 (6 bases). The V end lost 0 bases, the J end lost 4 bases, and 19 bases lay between the germline ends. Germline V lookup: CDR1 SGHVS, CDR2 FNYEAQ. This CDR3 has 17 amino acids. CDR3 residues: CASSLAPDANSGYEQYF. The CDR3 nucleotides are TGTGCCAGCAGCTTAGCCCCCGACGCTAATAGCGGATACGAGCAGTACTTC.

Many counts were recorded for this clonotype. The chain joins TRBV5-5 to TRBJ2-1, with a tentative D call TRBD1 (5 bases). The ends were cut back, 1 base at V and 2 bases at J, with 10 bases in the middle. Germline CDR1 reads SGHKS; CDR2 reads YYEKEE (reference sequence). This CDR3 has 15 residues. CDR3 DNA sequence: TGTGCCAGCAGCTTGCAGGGTAGGGCCTACAATGAGCAGTTCTTC. It specifies CASSLQGRAYNEQFF.

This clonotype was counted ten times or more. The V and J genes are TRBV12-3 or TRBV12-4 and TRBJ1-2; D call uncertain. The CDR3 consists of 13 residues. The V and J ends lost 4 bases and 4 bases respectively, with 10 bases between them. CDR3 coding DNA: TGTGCCAGCAGTTACGGGGAGGCCTATGGCTACACCTTC. Protein sequence: CASSYGEAYGYTF.

This clonotype was recorded a few times. The chain joins TRBV4-3 to TRBJ2-1; 8 bases agree with TRBD1. The CDR3 covers 13 residues. Per the germline V gene, CDR1 is LGHNA and CDR2 is YSLEER. V lost 9 bases and J lost 8; bases outside the gene matches: 9. The CDR3 sequence is CASSDRGGYEQFF. In DNA, the CDR3 is TGCGCCAGTAGCGACAGGGGCGGGTATGAGCAGTTCTTC.

This clonotype appeared many times. This chain uses TRBV6-6 with TRBJ1-5; possible D gene TRBD1, 5 bases. CDR1 is MNHNY, CDR2 SVGAGI, per germline (reference sequence). The length of the CDR3 is 14 residues. Trimming pared 4 bases from V and 0 bases from J, leaving 7 bases between. Here the CDR3 reads CASSLQDSNQPQHF. Here the CDR3 DNA reads TGTGCCAGCAGTTTACAGGATAGCAATCAGCCCCAGCATTTT.

This chain links TRBV7-6 with TRBJ2-7, with D perhaps TRBD2 (7 bases). The ends were cut back, 5 bases at V and 5 bases at J, with 28 bases in the middle. The CDR3 is 18 residues long. Germline CDR1 is SGHVS and CDR2 is FNYEAQ. CDR3 in DNA: TGTGCCAGCAGCCCAAACCAAGGGGGGGGGACTGGGTCCGACGAGCAGTACTTC. Translating it yields CASSPNQGGGTGSDEQYF.

This clonotype has at least ten counts. V usage is TRBV27 and J usage is TRBJ2-2; D is uncertain. Germline CDR1 reads MNHEY; CDR2 reads SMNVEV (reference sequence). V was cut by 1 base and J by 3 bases, with 9 bases left in between. CDR3 size: 15 residues. CDR3 sequence: CASSLLIPHTGELFF. The DNA for the CDR3 is TGTGCCAGCAGTTTATTGATTCCCCACACCGGGGAGCTGTTTTTT.

In its sample, this clonotype was seen many times. The rearrangement uses TRBV5-4 and TRBJ1-4; the D is unclear. Germline lookup yields CDR1 SGHNT and CDR2 YYREEE (reference sequence). The CDR3 consists of 15 residues. V lost 4 bases and J 4 bases, leaving 14 bases between the germline ends. The DNA for the CDR3 is TGTGCCAGCAGCGTGAGCCCCGCTAATAATGAAAAACTGTTTTTT. This translates into CASSVSPANNEKLFF.

The sample holds many counts of this clonotype. This rearrangement joins TRBV4-2 to TRBJ2-1; D is perhaps TRBD1 or TRBD2 (5 bases each). V shed 2 bases and J shed 6 bases, with 14 bases lying between them. CDR3 size: 15 residues. CDR1 is LGHNA and CDR2 is YNFKEQ in the germline V gene. CDR3: CASSQFRDRLNEQFF. CDR3 sequence (DNA): TGTGCCAGCAGCCAATTCCGGGACCGGCTCAATGAGCAGTTCTTC.

The sample holds many counts of this clonotype. The V call is TRBV7-2, the J call TRBJ2-4; D might be TRBD1 or TRBD2, each matching 5 bases. The CDR3 consists of 17 residues. The germline V and J ends were trimmed by 1 base and 2 bases, with 15 bases remaining between them. The germline gives CDR1 SGHTA, CDR2 FQGNSA. CDR3 protein: CASSLEFPGSTKNIQYF. The CDR3 DNA sequence: TGTGCCAGCAGCTTAGAATTTCCAGGGAGTACCAAAAACATTCAGTACTTC.

This clonotype was counted ten times or more. This chain uses TRBV11-2 with TRBJ1-6; D not resolved. The CDR3 length is 13 residues. With 4 bases removed from V and 7 bases from J, the gap between germline ends came to 8 bases. CDR1 is SGHAT and CDR2 is FQNNGV in the germline V gene. The CDR3 loop is CASSSTENSPLHF. The CDR3 nucleotides are TGTGCCAGCAGCTCTACAGAGAATTCACCCCTCCACTTT.